The next 11 T cell receptor beta chains were all read from a single sample in a study of blood T cell repertoires in COVID-19. Using immunoSEQ multiplex PCR, the repertoire was profiled, and TCRdb retains in-frame clones only, with some absent. This table holds a few hundred thousand clones, around 87% found once. The sample consisted of peripheral blood. All receptors derive from a woman aged 25-40 years with COVID-19, enrolled during active disease.

The V gene is TRBV7-9, the J gene TRBJ2-7; maybe TRBD1 (5 bases). The germline gives CDR1 SEHNR, CDR2 FQNEAQ (reference sequence). This CDR3 region has 15 residues. V was trimmed by 4 bases and J by 6 bases, leaving 19 bases between them. CDR3 nucleotide sequence: TGTGCCAGCAGCTCCACTCCCTCGGCAGGGCGCGAGCAGTACTTC. Its protein product is CASSSTPSAGREQYF.

This clone appeared once. The chain couples TRBV21-1 to TRBJ2-7; the table's D call of TRBD1 was not tested on the DNA. TRBV21-1 is listed as a pseudogene. The CDR3 consists of 15 residues. The CDR3 nucleotides read TGTGCCAGCAGCGACCGGGACAGGGACCCCTACGAGCAGTACTTC. It yields the protein CASSDRDRDPYEQYF.

The CDR3 coding sequence is TGTGCCTGGAGTGTCTGGACAGGCAACACTGAAGCTTTCTTT. It translates to CAWSVWTGNTEAFF. The V call is TRBV30, the J call TRBJ1-1, with 7 bases lining up with TRBD1. The CDR3 covers 14 residues. The germline V gene has CDR1 GTSNPN and CDR2 SVGIG (reference sequence). With 0 bases clipped from V and 2 bases from J, the junction kept 3 bases outside the gene matches.

V gene TRBV7-3 combines with J gene TRBJ2-3; D not resolved. The CDR3 extends over 14 amino acids. With 1 base removed from V and 6 bases from J, the gap between germline ends came to 11 bases. CDR1 is SGHTA and CDR2 is FQGTGA in the germline V gene. The CDR3 loop reads CASSLNSPRDTQYF. In DNA, the CDR3 is TGTGCCAGCAGCTTAAACAGTCCTCGGGATACGCAGTATTTT.

V is TRBV11-1 and J is TRBJ1-1, with unresolved D. Germline loops: CDR1 SGHAT, CDR2 FQDESV (reference sequence). Trimming pared 0 bases from V and 6 bases from J, leaving 5 bases between. There are 12 residues in the CDR3. CDR3 amino acids: CASSLAYSEAFF. Here the CDR3 DNA reads TGTGCCAGCAGCTTAGCGTACTCTGAAGCTTTCTTT.

The chain carries TRBV7-9 and TRBJ2-1; 7 positions match TRBD2. The CDR3 loop spans 12 amino acids. Looked up from germline, CDR1 is SEHNR and CDR2 is FQNEAQ (reference sequence). V dropped 5 bases and J dropped 7; count of bases not matched to a gene: 2. This CDR3 is CASSLSGNEQFF. Here the CDR3 DNA reads TGTGCCAGCAGCCTTAGCGGGAATGAGCAGTTCTTC.

The V gene is TRBV5-1, the J gene TRBJ2-2; 14 bases line up with TRBD2. Germline loops: CDR1 SGHRS, CDR2 YFSETQ. The ends lost 4 bases at V and 8 bases at J; junction bases unmatched: 4. This CDR3 comprises 15 residues. As DNA, the CDR3 is TGCGCCAGCAGCATGACTAGCGGGAGGGCAGGGGAGCTGTTTTTT. Translating gives CASSMTSGRAGELFF.

The chain couples TRBV6-5 to TRBJ2-6; 7 bases align to TRBD1. CDR1 and CDR2 from the germline V gene are MNHEY and SVGAGI. CDR3 length: 15 amino acids. V lost 5 bases, J lost 0 bases, and 1 base stayed unmatched. CDR3 in amino acids: CASSRDSSGANVLTF. In DNA, the CDR3 is TGTGCCAGCAGTCGGGACAGCTCTGGGGCCAACGTCCTGACTTTC.

This clone was observed once. The chain links TRBV10-3 to TRBJ2-5, with TRBD2 matching 14 bases. The germline V gene encodes CDR1 ENHRY and CDR2 SYGVKD. The CDR3 length is 16 residues. Trimming cost V 7 bases and J 2 bases; bases outside gene matches: 6. CDR3 sequence reads: CAITPGLAGVQETQYF. As DNA, the CDR3 is TGTGCCATCACTCCGGGACTAGCGGGAGTTCAAGAGACCCAGTACTTC.

In its sample, this clone was seen a few times. The V and J genes are TRBV7-2 and TRBJ2-1, with 9 bases aligning to TRBD2. Germline lookup yields CDR1 SGHTA and CDR2 FQGNSA. This CDR3 has 14 residues. V gave up 1 base and J gave up 10 bases; unmatched junction bases: 5. The DNA of the CDR3 is TGTGCCAGCAGCTTAGAGGGGACTAGCATGGAGCAGTTCTTC. This translates into CASSLEGTSMEQFF.

The V gene is TRBV27, the J gene TRBJ2-7; D possibly corresponds to TRBD2 (5 bases). The CDR3 covers 14 residues. CDR1 and CDR2 (germline): MNHEY, SMNVEV (reference sequence). The V end lost 3 bases, the J end lost 5 bases, and 14 bases lay between the germline ends. DNA of the CDR3: TGTGCCAGCAGTTTCGGGTACGGAGGCGACGAGCAGTACTTC. This translates into CASSFGYGGDEQYF.